The following is a T cell receptor beta chain sequence with its context. These data come from a study of T cell changes during pregnancy in multiple sclerosis. The protocol was immunoSEQ multiplex PCR, while the TCRdb copy is restricted to in-frame clones and leaves out a portion. Of 93,000 or so clones in the sample, 85% to 95% were seen once. CDR3 length equals 11 residues. Germline V gene lookup returns CDR1 SGHNT and CDR2 YENEEA. Trimming pared 5 bases from V and 4 bases from J, leaving 5 bases between. J is TRBJ2-5 and V is TRBV11-3, with D perhaps TRBD2 (5 bases). The source of this sequence is a female donor with multiple sclerosis, enrolled in a pregnancy study. This specimen consisted of peripheral blood, obtained after pregnancy. CDR3 sequence reads: CASSEGETQYF. CDR3 nucleotide sequence: TGTGCCAGCAGCGAGGGAGAGACCCAGTACTTC.